The rows below give T cell receptor beta chains drawn from one sample of a study of cytomegalovirus exposure and HLA in healthy donors. Sequencing was performed with immunoSEQ multiplex PCR; in TCRdb, only in-frame clones are kept and a portion is missing. The data contain approximately 110,000 clones, 9.5% to 15% of them seen just once; the ten biggest clones take up around 15%. Sequences were obtained from PBMCs. The receptor set was obtained from a middle-aged man in good health and CMV-seropositive. The CDR3 runs from the conserved cysteine through the conserved F or W. Fields, in order: D gene, V gene, J gene, clone size, CDR3 protein, CDR3 DNA. The D gene is left open where the match is weak. Size is stated for part of the rows, as once, few or many counts, or as a class when the clone is expanded.

.	TRBV2	TRBJ1-1	.	CASTRERDGGMTAFF	TGTGCCAGCACTCGAGAACGGGACGGGGGAATGACAGCTTTCTTT
.	TRBV6-1	TRBJ1-1	.	CASSETGSEAFF	TGTGCCAGCAGTGAAACCGGTTCTGAAGCTTTCTTT
.	TRBV4-1	TRBJ2-2	few	CASSLYGELFF	TGCGCCAGCAGCCTTTACGGGGAGCTGTTTTTT
.	TRBV7-2	TRBJ2-7	.	CASGSDEQYF	TGTGCCAGCGGTAGCGACGAGCAGTACTTC
TRBD2	TRBV7-7	TRBJ2-7	.	CASSPGLASHEQYF	TGTGCTAGCAGCCCTGGACTAGCAAGCCACGAGCAGTACTTC
TRBD2	TRBV7-9	TRBJ2-1	.	CASSGLAGWDNEQFF	TGTGCCAGCAGCGGACTAGCGGGTTGGGACAATGAGCAGTTCTTC
TRBD1	TRBV10-3	TRBJ1-4	.	CAISESAGGPEEEKLFF	TGTGCCATCAGTGAGTCCGCAGGGGGGCCGGAGGAGGAAAAACTGTTTTTT
.	TRBV28	TRBJ1-4	few	CASSPQGTTNEKLFF	TGTGCCAGCAGTCCCCAGGGAACTACTAATGAAAAACTGTTTTTT
.	TRBV15	TRBJ2-7	once	CATSREGREQYF	TGTGCCACCAGCAGGGAGGGGCGAGAGCAGTACTTC
.	TRBV4-3	TRBJ2-6	many	CASSQEGGSGANVLTF	TGCGCCAGCAGCCAAGAGGGGGGCTCTGGGGCCAACGTCCTGACTTTC
.	TRBV2	TRBJ1-4	.	CASREQGGNEKLFF	TGTGCCAGCAGGGAACAGGGAGGGAATGAAAAACTGTTTTTT
.	TRBV7-2	TRBJ2-1	.	CASSSGRGNEQFF	TGTGCCAGCAGCTCAGGACGGGGCAATGAGCAGTTCTTC
.	TRBV5-1	TRBJ2-1	few	CASNPTGSSYNEQFF	TGCGCCAGCAACCCGACAGGAAGCTCCTACAATGAGCAGTTCTTC
TRBD1	TRBV29-1	TRBJ1-2	few	CSALPATGVGYTF	TGCAGCGCCCTTCCCGCGACAGGGGTCGGCTACACCTTC
.	TRBV27	TRBJ1-4	.	CASSPQGNIRGKLFF	TGTGCCAGCAGCCCACAGGGAAACATTCGAGGAAAACTGTTTTTT
TRBD2	TRBV7-3	TRBJ2-1	.	CASSSSGTSGHNEQFF	TGTGCCAGCAGCTCGTCCGGGACTAGCGGCCACAATGAGCAGTTCTTC
.	TRBV4-1	TRBJ1-2	few	CASSQEQTVYGYTF	TGCGCCAGCAGCCAAGAGCAGACAGTATATGGCTACACCTTC
.	TRBV2	TRBJ2-5	.	CASSAPLEELGETQYF	TGTGCCAGCAGCGCCCCCCTAGAGGAACTCGGGGAGACCCAGTACTTC
TRBD2	TRBV10-1	TRBJ2-3	few	CASYGLAGPPSTDTQYF	TGCGCCAGTTACGGACTAGCGGGTCCCCCCAGCACAGATACGCAGTATTTT
TRBD1	TRBV10-3	TRBJ2-7	.	CAISARTGDHEQYF	TGTGCCATCAGTGCAAGGACAGGGGACCACGAGCAGTACTTC
TRBD2	TRBV13	TRBJ2-3	.	CASSLLAGTSPNTDTQYF	TGTGCCAGCAGCCTACTAGCGGGAACTAGTCCAAACACAGATACGCAGTATTTT
.	TRBV5-1	TRBJ2-7	.	CASSPRMSSYEQYF	TGCGCCAGCAGCCCGCGCATGAGCTCCTACGAGCAGTACTTC
TRBD2	TRBV30	TRBJ2-3	few	CACPGLAGTTDTQYF	TGTGCCTGTCCGGGACTAGCGGGAACCACAGATACGCAGTATTTT
.	TRBV11-3	TRBJ2-1	few	CASSPLGASNEQFF	TGTGCCAGCAGCCCCCTGGGGGCTAGTAATGAGCAGTTCTTC
TRBD1	TRBV5-6	TRBJ2-3	few	CASSLGGGLDTDTQYF	TGTGCCAGCAGCTTGGGAGGGGGCTTGGACACAGATACGCAGTATTTT
.	TRBV6-5	TRBJ1-1	few	CASSYSPGGGTEAFF	TGTGCCAGCAGTTACTCGCCCGGGGGGGGCACTGAAGCTTTCTTT
.	TRBV7-3	TRBJ2-2	.	CASSSGDTGELFF	TGTGCCAGCAGCTCCGGTGATACCGGGGAGCTGTTTTTT
.	TRBV19	TRBJ1-5	.	CASTSSRRVHSNQPQHF	TGTGCCAGTACCTCGAGTAGACGGGTGCATAGCAATCAGCCCCAGCATTTT
.	TRBV28	TRBJ1-4	few	CASSSDNLNEKLFF	TGTGCCAGCAGTTCCGACAACCTTAATGAAAAACTGTTTTTT
.	TRBV27	TRBJ2-1	.	CASSLGTLYNEQFF	TGTGCCAGCAGTCTGGGGACACTTTACAATGAGCAGTTCTTC
TRBD2	TRBV4-2	TRBJ2-7	.	CASSQDGLAGGYEQYF	TGTGCCAGCAGCCAAGATGGCCTAGCGGGAGGCTACGAGCAGTACTTC
.	TRBV5-6	TRBJ2-1	few	CASAIGQPLDNEQFF	TGTGCCAGCGCTATCGGACAACCTCTGGACAATGAGCAGTTCTTC
.	TRBV25-1	TRBJ1-2	few	CASTPTGQIYGYTF	TGTGCCAGCACTCCGACAGGCCAAATCTATGGCTACACCTTC
.	TRBV28	TRBJ2-1	.	CASSTSNEQFF	TGTGCCAGTAGCACGTCCAATGAGCAGTTCTTC
TRBD1	TRBV9	TRBJ2-3	.	CASSRTVTGRADTQYF	TGTGCCAGCAGCAGGACCGTGACAGGGAGAGCAGATACGCAGTATTTT
TRBD2	TRBV18	TRBJ2-2	few	CASSPGLAVNTGELFF	TGTGCCAGCTCACCCGGACTAGCGGTGAACACCGGGGAGCTGTTTTTT
.	TRBV5-1	TRBJ2-7	.	CASSLVEQVFSYEQYF	TGCGCCAGCAGCTTGGTTGAACAGGTTTTCTCCTACGAGCAGTACTTC
.	TRBV29-1	TRBJ2-1	few	CSVEDPGRELNEQFF	TGCAGCGTTGAAGATCCAGGGCGAGAACTGAATGAGCAGTTCTTC
TRBD2	TRBV5-4	TRBJ2-7	.	CASSLVLAGEQYF	TGTGCCAGCAGCTTGGTACTAGCGGGAGAGCAGTACTTC
TRBD2	TRBV30	TRBJ2-7	.	CAWTGGSYEQYF	TGTGCCTGGACTGGCGGGAGCTACGAGCAGTACTTC
.	TRBV10-3	TRBJ2-1	.	CAISNAGDTTGRGVYNEQFF	TGTGCCATCAGTAACGCCGGGGATACGACAGGCCGGGGGGTTTACAATGAGCAGTTCTTC
TRBD1	TRBV2	TRBJ1-1	.	CASRSTGTDMNTEAFF	TGTGCCAGCCGGTCGACAGGGACGGATATGAACACTGAAGCTTTCTTT
.	TRBV7-9	TRBJ2-5	.	CASSGTPDGETQYF	TGTGCCAGCAGCGGGACTCCCGACGGGGAGACCCAGTACTTC
.	TRBV5-6	TRBJ2-5	few	CASSFNHGGGPGETQYF	TGTGCCAGCAGCTTTAACCATGGGGGGGGCCCGGGGGAGACCCAGTACTTC
.	TRBV19	TRBJ1-1	few	CASVRGHNTEAFF	TGTGCCAGTGTCCGGGGTCATAACACTGAAGCTTTCTTT
.	TRBV28	TRBJ1-1	.	CASSLMAGLEAFF	TGTGCCAGCAGTTTAATGGCAGGGCTTGAAGCTTTCTTT
.	TRBV30	TRBJ2-7	.	CAWSAYYEQYF	TGTGCCTGGAGTGCCTACTACGAGCAGTACTTC
.	TRBV5-1	TRBJ2-7	few	CASSSTSYEQYF	TGCGCCAGCAGCTCGACTAGCTACGAGCAGTACTTC
.	TRBV2	TRBJ2-1	few	CASSDYYNEQFF	TGTGCCAGCAGTGACTACTACAATGAGCAGTTCTTC
.	TRBV28	TRBJ1-3	.	CASGAPGNTIYF	TGTGCCAGCGGGGCGCCGGGAAACACCATATATTTT
.	TRBV30	TRBJ2-7	.	CASTGDSYEQYF	TGTGCCTCTACGGGGGACTCCTACGAGCAGTACTTC
.	TRBV27	TRBJ2-3	.	CASSLGGITDTQYF	TGTGCCAGCAGTTTAGGGGGCATTACAGATACGCAGTATTTT